The 16 T cell receptor beta chains presented below share a single source sample, sequenced in a study of cytotoxic CD8 clonotypes in ibrutinib-treated CLL (dated by TCRdb to the early 2020s). Preparation of the library involved the immunoSEQ multiplex PCR assay. Entries here come from immuneACCESS through TCRdb and include only in-frame sequences with V and J called. Some clones fail to appear in such tables; in the studies checked, an unresolved V gene covers under half of the shortfall, and the cause of the remainder is unknown. The sample yields under 200,000 clones; about 80% were counted once. About 5% of the sample comes from the top ten. The time point label of this sample denotes: around 25 months on ibrutinib. The sample here was PBMCs, taken after 24 months of ibrutinib treatment. The source of these receptors is a human donor with chronic lymphocytic leukemia.

The V call is TRBV18, the J call TRBJ1-5; 7 nucleotides match TRBD1. Unmatched junction bases numbered 6, after V lost 6 bases and J lost 1 base. The CDR3 extends over 15 amino acids. The germline V gene encodes CDR1 KGHSH and CDR2 LQKENI. The CDR3 region is CASSSTGTSNQPQHF. In DNA form, the CDR3 reads TGTGCCAGCTCTTCGACAGGGACGAGCAATCAGCCCCAGCATTTT.

This chain's CDR3 is CASRREDGVVSPLHF. DNA of the CDR3: TGTGCCAGCAGGCGGGAGGATGGGGTCGTTTCACCCCTCCACTTT. The chain has TRBV6-5 and TRBJ1-6; D is ambiguous. This CDR3 has 15 residues. The V gene's germline CDR1 is MNHEY and CDR2 SVGAGI. Trimming removed 6 bases from V and 9 bases from J, with 18 bases in between.

The rearrangement links TRBV7-2 to TRBJ1-6; possible D gene TRBD1, 5 bases. There are 16 residues in the CDR3. Germline V gene lookup returns CDR1 SGHTA and CDR2 FQGNSA. Trimming cost V 5 bases and J 5 bases, with 16 bases left between them. The CDR3 sequence: CASSPTVVINNSPLHF. CDR3 DNA: TGTGCCAGCAGCCCGACAGTAGTAATAAATAATTCACCCCTCCACTTT.

The gene calls are TRBV19 and TRBJ1-1, with D tentatively TRBD1 (6 bases). V lost 5 bases and J lost 1, with 23 bases in between. The CDR3 totals 18 residues. The germline CDR1 and CDR2 sequences are LNHDA and SQIVND (reference sequence). CDR3 nucleotide sequence: TGTGCCAGTAGTCCCCGAATCCGACCGGACAGATCGAACACTGAAGCTTTCTTT. This sequence encodes CASSPRIRPDRSNTEAFF. Complete variable domain (other parts from reference TRBV19 and TRBJ1-1): DGGITQSPKYLFRKEGQNVTLSCEQNLNHDAMYWYRQDPGQGLRLIYYSQIVNDFQKGDIAEGYSVSREKKESFPLTVTSAQKNPTAFYLCASSPRIRPDRSNTEAFFGQGTRLTVV.

The CDR3 here is CASSIYNEQFF. The CDR3 region has the DNA TGTGCCAGCAGCATTTACAATGAGCAGTTCTTC. The chain recombines TRBV5-5 with TRBJ2-1; D is unclear. With 4 bases removed from V and 4 bases from J, the gap between germline ends came to 3 bases. This CDR3 spans 11 amino acids. CDR1 is SGHKS, CDR2 YYEKEE, per germline (reference sequence).

The chain uses TRBV5-4 and TRBJ1-2; D is unclear. The V gene lost 7 bases and the J gene lost 0 bases, with 13 bases spanning the gap. Germline-derived CDR1 and CDR2 are SGHNT and YYREEE (reference sequence). This CDR3 comprises 14 residues. In DNA form, the CDR3 reads TGTGCCAGCGAGAGAAAGGATTCTAACTATGGCTACACCTTC. It encodes CASERKDSNYGYTF.

The gene calls are TRBV11-2 and TRBJ1-4; D is unresolved. Germline V lookup: CDR1 SGHAT, CDR2 FQNNGV. The CDR3 has 16 residues. V lost 0 bases and J lost 2, with 10 bases in between. Here the CDR3 DNA reads TGTGCCAGCAGCTTAGATTCCTACAGCACTAATGAAAAACTGTTTTTT. Amino acids: CASSLDSYSTNEKLFF.

Only one count was recorded for this clone. The sample has other DNA sequences that encode this CDR3 too. This chain connects TRBV18 to TRBJ1-3, with no clear D. V dropped 3 bases and J dropped 0 bases, with 6 bases sitting between them. Per the germline V gene, CDR1 is KGHSH and CDR2 is LQKENI. This CDR3 spans 14 amino acids. The CDR3 region has the DNA TGTGCCAGCTCACCGTCTGTCTCTGGAAACACCATATATTTT. Its protein product is CASSPSVSGNTIYF. The entire variable domain, with the rest obtained from reference TRBV18 and TRBJ1-3, is as follows: NAGVMQNPRHLVRRRGQEARLRCSPMKGHSHVYWYRQLPEEGLKFMVYLQKENIIDESGMPKERFSAEFPKEGPSILRIQQVVRGDSAAYFCASSPSVSGNTIYFGEGSWLTVV.

The rearrangement links TRBV9 to TRBJ2-7, with 7 bases identical to TRBD1. Germline trimming cut 3 bases from V and 0 bases from J; bases unmatched to any gene: 3. CDR3 length equals 14 residues. From germline, CDR1 is SGDLS and CDR2 YYNGEE. The CDR3 DNA reads TGTGCCAGCAGCGCCGGACAGGACTCCTACGAGCAGTACTTC. It is translated as CASSAGQDSYEQYF.

The genes are TRBV18 and TRBJ2-1; D gene ambiguous. The germline gives CDR1 KGHSH, CDR2 LQKENI. CDR3 length equals 16 residues. The V end lost 8 bases, the J end lost 0 bases, and 17 bases lay between the germline ends. CDR3 DNA sequence: TGTGCCAGCCTCGGACGAAGTGAAAGCTCCTACAATGAGCAGTTCTTC. This gives the protein CASLGRSESSYNEQFF.

This clone has only one observation. At one of its ends the junction is not consistent with the germline gene, which may arise from a read error. The chain has TRBV19 and TRBJ2-2; 11 bases fit TRBD2. The CDR3 is 15 residues long. Germline V gene sequence: CDR1 LNHDA, CDR2 SQIVND (reference sequence). The CDR3 loop reads CASSSGRASAGELFF. CDR3 nucleotides: TGTGCCAGCAGTAGCGGGAGGGCCTCGGCCGGGGAGCTGTTTTTT. The entire variable domain, with the rest obtained from reference TRBV19 and TRBJ2-2, is as follows: DGGITQSPKYLFRKEGQNVTLSCEQNLNHDAMYWYRQDPGQGLRLIYYSQIVNDFQKGDIAEGYSVSREKKESFPLTVTSAQKNPTAFYLCASSSGRASAGELFFGEGSRLTVL.

This chain uses TRBV27 with TRBJ1-3; TRBD1 agrees at 9 bases. Germline V gene data show CDR1 as MNHEY and CDR2 as SMNVEV (reference sequence). Trimming removed 0 bases from V and 3 bases from J; junction bases left unmatched: 3. The CDR3 is 16 residues long. The DNA of the CDR3 is TGTGCCAGCAGTTTATCAGGGACAGGGAGTGGAAACACCATATATTTT. This codes for CASSLSGTGSGNTIYF.

This chain uses TRBV7-2 with TRBJ2-7; TRBD2 is a possible D gene (6 bases). The germline CDR1 and CDR2 sequences are SGHTA and FQGNSA. V gave up 1 base and J gave up 4 bases, with 14 bases separating them. The CDR3 consists of 15 residues. This CDR3 is CASSLDGDGRYEQYF. The CDR3 coding sequence is TGTGCCAGCAGCTTAGACGGGGACGGGAGATACGAGCAGTACTTC.

V is TRBV5-6 and J is TRBJ2-5, with TRBD2 matching 13 bases. Looked up from germline, CDR1 is SGHDT and CDR2 is YYEEEE. CDR3 length: 16 amino acids. V lost 4 bases to trimming and J lost 1 base; unmatched junction nucleotides: 4. DNA for the CDR3: TGTGCCAGCAGCCTAGGACTAGCGGGGGTCCAAGAGACCCAGTACTTC. Residues: CASSLGLAGVQETQYF.

The gene calls are TRBV6-5 and TRBJ2-7; perhaps TRBD2 as D (5 bases). In germline, CDR1 is MNHEY, CDR2 SVGAGI. V was cut by 1 base and J by 3 bases, with 16 bases left in between. This CDR3 region has 16 residues. The CDR3 protein is CASSYFRTPPFYEQYF. Here the CDR3 DNA reads TGTGCCAGCAGTTACTTTAGGACTCCGCCCTTCTACGAGCAGTACTTC.

The chain recombines TRBV7-3 with TRBJ1-6; D is unclear. The CDR3 extends over 14 amino acids. Germline V gene sequence: CDR1 SGHTA, CDR2 FQGTGA. V lost 1 base to trimming and J lost 7 bases, with 8 bases between them. In DNA form, the CDR3 reads TGTGCCAGCAGCTTAAATAACCGAAATTCACCCCTCCACTTT. Residues: CASSLNNRNSPLHF. Variable domain in full (rest from reference TRBV7-3 and TRBJ1-6): GAGVSQTPSNKVTEKGKYVELRCDPISGHTALYWYRQSLGQGPEFLIYFQGTGAADDSGLPNDRFFAVRPEGSVSTLKIQRTERGDSAVYLCASSLNNRNSPLHFGNGTRLTVT.